These T cell receptor beta chains were read from a single sample in a study of regulatory T cells in long-lasting Graves disease. MiXCR was run by TCRdb on the multiplex PCR reads, yielding one entry per CDR3 protein. The sample gives hundreds of thousands of distinct CDR3 sequences, 16% of which show up once; approximately 20% is in the top ten. The sample was also linked to a second study, of T cells in Graves' hyperthyroidism and ophthalmopathy.

This specimen was peripheral blood mononuclear cells (PBMCs), taken at new diagnosis, from a patient treated with antithyroid drugs. The receptors were gathered from a woman in her twenties or thirties with Graves disease. CDR3s include the opening cysteine and the closing phenylalanine or tryptophan. A D gene is named only where the DNA matches it firmly. Clone size appears in some rows only: once, few, many, or a class for an expanded clone.

.,TRBJ2-7,many,TRBV6-1,CASRPPLGYEQYF,TGTGCCAGCAGACCCCCCCTAGGGTACGAGCAGTACTTC
TRBD2,TRBJ2-3,many,TRBV6-2/TRBV6-3,CASSYRLPSGTRGGATDTQYF,TGTGCCAGCAGTTACCGCCTGCCGAGCGGGACTCGGGGGGGCGCCACAGATACGCAGTATTTT
.,TRBJ1-6,many,TRBV10-3,CAISEGHNSPLHF,TGTGCCATCAGTGAAGGCCATAATTCACCCCTCCACTTT
TRBD2,TRBJ2-7,many,TRBV11-2,CASSLGKVAGGGYEQYF,TGTGCCAGCAGCTTAGGAAAAGTAGCGGGAGGTGGCTACGAGCAGTACTTC
TRBD1,TRBJ1-2,.,TRBV2,CASSEGQGANPYGYTF,TGTGCCAGCAGTGAAGGGCAGGGGGCGAACCCCTATGGCTACACCTTC
.,TRBJ1-2,many,TRBV9,CASSPQDPYGYTF,TGTGCCAGCAGCCCACAGGACCCCTATGGCTACACCTTC
.,TRBJ2-3,few,TRBV19,CASQDGPGDTQYF,TGTGCCAGTCAGGACGGACCCGGAGATACGCAGTATTTT
.,TRBJ1-3,once,TRBV3-1,CASGPGGFRNTIYF,TGTGCCAGCGGTCCTGGGGGGTTTCGAAACACCATATATTTT
TRBD1,TRBJ1-1,many,TRBV28,CASSAGDRGTEAFF,TGTGCCAGCAGTGCAGGGGACAGGGGGACTGAAGCTTTCTTT
TRBD1,TRBJ2-1,many,TRBV6-1,CASARDRGWDEQFF,TGTGCCAGCGCCAGGGACAGGGGTTGGGATGAGCAGTTCTTC
.,TRBJ2-7,many,TRBV28,CASVRQGSHEQYF,TGTGCCAGCGTTAGGCAGGGAAGCCACGAGCAGTACTTC
.,TRBJ1-6,many,TRBV7-2,CASSFHSGVSNSPLHF,TGTGCCAGCAGCTTTCATTCAGGGGTTTCAAATTCACCCCTCCACTTT
TRBD2,TRBJ2-2,.,TRBV30,CAWRSGTNTGELFF,TGTGCCTGGAGAAGCGGGACGAACACCGGGGAGCTGTTTTTT
.,TRBJ2-3,.,TRBV20-1,CSARTLTDTQYF,TGCAGTGCTCGGACTCTTACAGATACGCAGTATTTT
.,TRBJ2-1,.,TRBV24-1,CATSDLKGAYNEQFF,TGTGCCACCAGTGATTTGAAGGGGGCCTACAATGAGCAGTTCTTC
.,TRBJ1-3,.,TRBV10-2,CASTADGVSSGNTIYF,TGCGCATCTACGGCGGACGGGGTGAGCTCTGGAAACACCATATATTTT
.,TRBJ2-1,many,TRBV7-7,CASSPQGFNEQFF,TGTGCCAGCAGTCCCCAGGGCTTCAATGAGCAGTTCTTC
.,TRBJ2-5,many,TRBV28,CASRTTGGITETQYF,TGTGCCAGCAGAACGACAGGCGGAATTACCGAGACCCAGTACTTC
.,TRBJ1-1,many,TRBV5-1,CASSLGPGQNTEAFF,TGCGCCAGCAGCTTGGGGCCAGGACAGAACACTGAAGCTTTCTTT
TRBD2,TRBJ2-3,.,TRBV7-2,CASSLRLAGAGTDTQYF,TGTGCCAGCAGCTTAAGGCTAGCGGGTGCAGGCACAGATACGCAGTATTTT
TRBD1,TRBJ1-5,.,TRBV5-1,CASSFSGGNNQPQHF,TGCGCCAGCAGCTTTTCAGGGGGGAACAATCAGCCCCAGCATTTT
.,TRBJ1-5,few,TRBV29-1,CSVGGANQPQHF,TGCAGCGTGGGGGGGGCCAATCAGCCCCAGCATTTT
.,TRBJ1-3,few,TRBV11-2,CASSLLGYSGNTIYF,TGTGCCAGCAGCTTATTAGGTTATTCTGGAAACACCATATATTTT
TRBD2,TRBJ2-5,.,TRBV24-1,CATSGASGTSQETQYF,TGTGCCACCAGTGGGGCATCCGGGACTAGCCAAGAGACCCAGTACTTC
.,TRBJ2-4,.,TRBV5-1,CASSLSQAKNIQYF,TGCGCCAGCAGCTTGAGCCAGGCCAAAAACATTCAGTACTTC
.,TRBJ1-3,few,TRBV19,CASSLGKSSGNTIYF,TGTGCCAGTAGTTTAGGCAAGTCCTCTGGAAACACCATATATTTT
.,TRBJ2-7,many,TRBV28,CASSKTAYEQYF,TGTGCCAGCAGTAAGACAGCTTACGAGCAGTACTTC
.,TRBJ2-7,.,TRBV19,CASSPASATSYEQYF,TGTGCCAGTAGTCCGGCGTCAGCTACGTCCTACGAGCAGTACTTC
TRBD1,TRBJ1-1,many,TRBV29-1,CSVGGTGYTEAFF,TGCAGCGTGGGGGGGACAGGGTACACTGAAGCTTTCTTT
.,TRBJ1-2,.,TRBV3-1,CASSQLNSVGYTF,TGTGCCAGCAGCCAATTAAACTCGGTTGGCTACACCTTC
.,TRBJ1-3,.,TRBV4-2,CASSQDTGGNTIYF,TGTGCCAGCAGCCAAGATACAGGGGGAAACACCATATATTTT
.,TRBJ2-6,few,TRBV5-1,CATHPSFGSSGANVLTF,TGCGCCACCCACCCCAGTTTCGGCTCCTCTGGGGCCAACGTCCTGACTTTC
.,TRBJ1-1,few,TRBV18,CASSPSTGRTEKAFF,TGTGCCAGCTCACCATCTACGGGGCGGACAGAAAAAGCTTTCTTT
TRBD2,TRBJ2-4,few,TRBV6-1,CASSGAGGNIQYF,TGTGCCAGCAGTGGAGCGGGAGGAAACATTCAGTACTTC
TRBD1,TRBJ2-7,.,TRBV29-1,CSVETGGYEQYF,TGCAGCGTTGAGACAGGGGGCTACGAGCAGTACTTC
.,TRBJ2-6,few,TRBV5-1,CASSPGYGGANVLTF,TGCGCCAGCAGCCCGGGGTACGGCGGGGCCAACGTCCTGACTTTC
.,TRBJ2-1,many,TRBV7-2,CASSLLVQNEQFF,TGTGCCAGCAGCCTCCTAGTGCAGAATGAGCAGTTCTTC
TRBD1,TRBJ1-2,few,TRBV9,CASSGLDREISDYGYTF,TGTGCCAGCAGCGGGCTGGACAGGGAAATCTCTGATTATGGCTACACCTTC
.,TRBJ1-5,few,TRBV30,CAWNLQSYQPQHF,TGTGCCTGGAATCTCCAGTCATATCAGCCCCAGCATTTT
.,TRBJ1-1,many,TRBV20-1,CSARDHQGNLNTEAFF,TGCAGTGCTCGAGACCACCAGGGAAACCTGAACACTGAAGCTTTCTTT
TRBD1,TRBJ1-5,many,TRBV20-1,CSVHGRPGQGSNQPQHF,TGCAGTGTTCATGGTAGACCGGGACAGGGGAGCAATCAGCCCCAGCATTTT
.,TRBJ2-1,many,TRBV20-1,CSAPGVNEQFF,TGCAGTGCCCCGGGTGTCAATGAGCAGTTCTTC
.,TRBJ1-5,.,TRBV20-1,CSFSGTAAGGNQPQHF,TGCAGTTTTTCCGGGACGGCCGCGGGAGGCAATCAGCCCCAGCATTTT
TRBD1,TRBJ2-3,many,TRBV5-1,CASSIPTGGPEDTQYF,TGCGCCAGCAGCATACCGACAGGGGGCCCGGAAGATACGCAGTATTTT
.,TRBJ2-5,few,TRBV18,CASSPLLAEETQYF,TGTGCCAGCTCACCCTTGTTGGCAGAAGAGACCCAGTACTTC
TRBD1,TRBJ1-1,many,TRBV3-1,CASSQETGGAGAFF,TGTGCCAGCAGCCAAGAAACAGGGGGCGCGGGAGCTTTCTTT
TRBD2,TRBJ2-1,few,TRBV12-3/TRBV12-4,CASRTVSGGGREQFF,TGTGCCAGCAGGACAGTTAGCGGGGGGGGTAGGGAGCAGTTCTTC
.,TRBJ2-1,many,TRBV27,CASSFRQPDNEQFF,TGTGCCAGCAGTTTTAGACAGCCGGACAATGAGCAGTTCTTC
.,TRBJ1-3,few,TRBV27,CASSLTVGNTIYF,TGTGCCAGCAGTTTAACGGTTGGAAACACCATATATTTT
TRBD2,TRBJ2-5,many,TRBV28,CASRPSGSQETQYF,TGTGCCAGCAGACCTAGCGGGAGTCAGGAGACCCAGTACTTC